These 23 T cell receptor beta chains share one sample of origin, sequenced in a study of blood T cell repertoires in COVID-19. Assay: immunoSEQ multiplex PCR; the TCRdb copy retains only in-frame clones and omits some. The sample lists 350,000 or so clones; more than 70% were seen once. Sequencing was carried out using peripheral blood. These receptor sequences come from a woman between 55 and 75 years old with COVID-19, enrolled during active disease.

The chain is built from TRBV10-3 and TRBJ1-6; D remains ambiguous. CDR1 is ENHRY, CDR2 SYGVKD, per germline. CDR3 size: 14 residues. Trimming shortened V by 10 bases and J by 9 bases, and 19 bases separated the two germline ends. The CDR3 DNA sequence: TGTGCCACCATGACCAGGCCCTCCTTTTCACCCCTCCACTTT. As protein: CATMTRPSFSPLHF.

The V gene is TRBV11-2, the J gene TRBJ2-1; D remains unclear. The germline CDR1 and CDR2 sequences are SGHAT and FQNNGV. Trimming took 1 base from V and 9 from J, leaving 10 bases between them. This CDR3 has 13 amino acids. The CDR3 bases are TGTGCCAGCAGCTTAGGTTTCAGGCCTGAGCAGTTCTTC. Protein: CASSLGFRPEQFF.

The genes are TRBV7-8 and TRBJ1-2, with 8 bases aligning to TRBD1. The CDR3 has 15 residues. The germline gives CDR1 SGHVS, CDR2 FQNEAQ. V trimming: 5 bases; J trimming: 6 bases; junction bases outside the gene matches: 11. The CDR3 spells CASSNEQGGRNGYTF. The CDR3 DNA is TGTGCCAGCAGCAATGAACAGGGGGGAAGGAATGGCTACACCTTC.

This chain connects TRBV18 to TRBJ2-7; 8 bases fit TRBD1. V shed 3 bases and J 11 bases; nucleotides not matched to a gene: 9. The CDR3 length is 13 residues. CDR1 is KGHSH and CDR2 is LQKENI in the germline V gene. The CDR3 spells CASSPLNEQGEYF. The CDR3 nucleotides read TGTGCCAGCTCACCCCTAAATGAACAGGGGGAGTACTTC.

This chain uses TRBV7-6 with TRBJ2-3; tentatively, D is TRBD2 (6 bases). The V gene's germline CDR1 is SGHVS and CDR2 FNYEAQ. The CDR3 runs to 15 residues. Trimming took 5 bases from V and 0 from J, leaving 12 bases between them. CDR3: CASSQGLGSTDTQYF. The CDR3 DNA is TGTGCCAGCAGCCAGGGACTCGGTAGCACAGATACGCAGTATTTT.

The chain is built from TRBV28 and TRBJ2-3, with 7 bases matching TRBD1. The germline gives CDR1 MDHEN, CDR2 SYDVKM. This CDR3 is built from 15 residues. J gave up 1 base and V 6 bases, and 7 bases lay outside the gene matches. The CDR3 nucleotides read TGTGCCAGCAGCTCCACCGGACAGGGCACAGATACGCAGTATTTT. This translates into CASSSTGQGTDTQYF. The full variable domain, completed using reference TRBV28 and TRBJ2-3, is DVKVTQSSRYLVKRTGEKVFLECVQDMDHENMFWYRQDPGLGLRLIYFSYDVKMKEKGDIPEGYSVSREKKERFSLILESASTNQTSMYLCASSSTGQGTDTQYFGPGTRLTVL.

The CDR3 loop reads CASTGGGGLTEAFF. The DNA for the CDR3 is TGTGCCAGCACTGGTGGGGGGGGCCTAACTGAAGCTTTCTTT. This sequence joins TRBV2 and TRBJ1-1, with TRBD1 as a possible D gene (6 bases). The CDR3 contains 14 residues. Germline CDR1 reads SNHLY; CDR2 reads FYNNEI. V was shortened by 7 bases and J by 5 bases, with 17 bases between the two germline ends.

J is TRBJ1-1 and V is TRBV18; D gene ambiguous. The CDR3 covers 14 residues. Germline loops: CDR1 KGHSH, CDR2 LQKENI. The V end lost 6 bases, the J end lost 1 base, and 12 bases lay between the germline ends. CDR3 coding DNA: TGTGCCAGCTCCCCCTTGCCGGGGAACACTGAAGCTTTCTTT. It codes for CASSPLPGNTEAFF.

The chain uses TRBV5-6 and TRBJ1-5; D might be TRBD1 (6 bases). Per germline, CDR1 SGHDT and CDR2 YYEEEE. This CDR3 contains 15 residues. V lost 2 bases to trimming and J lost 2 bases, with 11 bases between them. The CDR3 sequence is CASSFDRTGNQPQHF. DNA of the CDR3: TGTGCCAGCAGCTTCGACAGGACGGGCAATCAGCCCCAGCATTTT.

This chain joins TRBV4-1 and TRBJ1-2; a weak D match, TRBD1 (6 bases). Trimming took 2 bases from V and 6 from J, leaving 13 bases between them. The V gene's germline CDR1 is MGHRA and CDR2 YSYEKL. This CDR3 has 14 amino acids. The chain's CDR3 is CASSQIQGGDGYTF. Written as DNA, the CDR3 is TGCGCCAGCAGCCAAATACAGGGTGGAGATGGCTACACCTTC.

The CDR3: CASSVEGMNTEAFF. DNA for the CDR3: TGTGCCAGCAGTGTGGAGGGCATGAACACTGAAGCTTTCTTT. The gene calls are TRBV2 and TRBJ1-1; unclear D gene. CDR3 length: 14 amino acids. Germline V lookup: CDR1 SNHLY, CDR2 FYNNEI. The ends were cut back, 4 bases at V and 0 bases at J, with 9 bases in the middle.

This chain connects TRBV3-1 (or the pseudogene TRBV3-2) to TRBJ1-2, with TRBD1 identical over 7 bases. Germline trimming cut 4 bases from V and 6 bases from J; bases unmatched to any gene: 11. This CDR3 contains 15 residues. Germline loops: CDR1 LGHDT, CDR2 YNNKEL (reference sequence). The chain's CDR3 is CASSPRQGGFDGYTF. The CDR3 nucleotides read TGTGCCAGCAGCCCCCGACAGGGTGGTTTTGATGGCTACACCTTC.

Regarding this clone: A junction boundary mismatches the germline segment, possibly from a read error. In the same sample, other DNA sequences code for this CDR3. The chain employs TRBV19 and TRBJ1-5; 9 bases map to TRBD1. This CDR3 comprises 13 residues. The germline V gene encodes CDR1 LNHDA and CDR2 SQIVND (reference sequence). The CDR3 nucleotides read TGCGCCAGTAGTTCACAGGGGGCAGGGCCCCAGCATTTT. Translation gives CASSSQGAGPQHF.

The chain couples TRBV7-8 to TRBJ1-1; perhaps TRBD1 as D (6 bases). CDR1 and CDR2 (germline): SGHVS, FQNEAQ. The CDR3 runs 16 residues. The ends were cut back, 4 bases at V and 2 bases at J, with 17 bases in the middle. The CDR3 region has the DNA TGTGCCAGCAGCTGGATACAGGGTGATGCAAACACTGAAGCTTTCTTT. As protein: CASSWIQGDANTEAFF. The complete variable domain, with remaining parts taken from reference TRBV7-8 and TRBJ1-1, reads GAGVSQSPRYKVAKRGQDVALRCDPISGHVSLFWYQQALGQGPEFLTYFQNEAQLDKSGLPSDRFFAERPEGSVSTLKIQRTQQEDSAVYLCASSWIQGDANTEAFFGQGTRLTVV.

The V gene is TRBV7-2, the J gene TRBJ2-7, with 10 bases lining up with TRBD2. V lost 5 bases and J lost 4; bases outside the gene matches: 8. The germline CDR1 and CDR2 sequences are SGHTA and FQGNSA. The CDR3 spans 15 residues. This CDR3 is CASSAVAGGPYEQYF. The CDR3, as DNA: TGTGCCAGCAGCGCTGTAGCGGGGGGACCATACGAGCAGTACTTC.

V and J are TRBV29-1 and TRBJ1-2; TRBD1 might be the D (5 bases). Trimming shortened V by 5 bases and J by 5 bases, and 12 bases separated the two germline ends. The CDR3 runs to 12 residues. Germline CDR1 reads SQVTM; CDR2 reads ANQGSEA. The CDR3, as DNA: TGCAGCGTTTCGGGGGAGGGGTATGGCTACACCTTC. This encodes CSVSGEGYGYTF.

This chain joins TRBV19 and TRBJ1-2, with D hard to call. Germline CDR1 reads LNHDA; CDR2 reads SQIVND (reference sequence). The CDR3 consists of 13 residues. Trimming took 3 bases from V and 2 from J, leaving 7 bases between them. CDR3 coding DNA: TGTGCCAGTAGTATCAAGGAGAACTATGGCTACACCTTC. This gives the protein CASSIKENYGYTF.

The chain employs TRBV28 and TRBJ1-5; no definite D call. Germline V gene data show CDR1 as MDHEN and CDR2 as SYDVKM. The V end was cut by 5 bases, the J end by 0 bases, with 11 bases between. This CDR3 region has 15 residues. The CDR3 DNA follows: TGTGCCAGCAGTAGAGAGATGTATAGCAATCAGCCCCAGCATTTT. It codes for CASSREMYSNQPQHF.

The rearrangement uses TRBV28 and TRBJ2-7, with 12 nucleotides matching TRBD1. The CDR3 loop spans 15 amino acids. With V trimmed by 6 bases and J by 3 bases, 6 bases remained unmatched. Germline lookup yields CDR1 MDHEN and CDR2 SYDVKM. Here the CDR3 reads CASRTGTGGLYEQYF. In DNA form, the CDR3 reads TGTGCCAGCAGGACCGGGACAGGGGGCCTCTACGAGCAGTACTTC. Filled out from reference TRBV28 and TRBJ2-7, the complete variable domain reads DVKVTQSSRYLVKRTGEKVFLECVQDMDHENMFWYRQDPGLGLRLIYFSYDVKMKEKGDIPEGYSVSREKKERFSLILESASTNQTSMYLCASRTGTGGLYEQYFGPGTRLTVT.

The chain has TRBV18 and TRBJ1-3; D may be TRBD1 (5 bases). V lost 5 bases to trimming and J lost 0 bases, with 8 bases between them. Germline V gene sequence: CDR1 KGHSH, CDR2 LQKENI. CDR3 size: 14 residues. This CDR3 reads CASSGANSGNTIYF. CDR3 DNA: TGTGCCAGCTCAGGGGCCAACTCTGGAAACACCATATATTTT. The full variable domain, its missing parts supplied by reference TRBV18 and TRBJ1-3, is NAGVMQNPRHLVRRRGQEARLRCSPMKGHSHVYWYRQLPEEGLKFMVYLQKENIIDESGMPKERFSAEFPKEGPSILRIQQVVRGDSAAYFCASSGANSGNTIYFGEGSWLTVV.

The rearrangement uses TRBV13 and TRBJ2-1, with D possibly matching TRBD2 (6 bases). Germline V gene data show CDR1 as PRHDT and CDR2 as FYEKMQ (reference sequence). The CDR3 contains 16 residues. Trimming removed 4 bases from V and 6 bases from J, with 19 bases in between. In DNA, the CDR3 is TGTGCCAGCAGCTCAAGGCGGGCTAGCGTGGCCAATGAGCAGTTCTTC. This encodes CASSSRRASVANEQFF.

The gene calls are TRBV7-2 and TRBJ2-7, with 8 bases matching TRBD1. CDR1 SGHTA and CDR2 FQGNSA come from the germline V gene. Unmatched junction bases numbered 7, after V lost 1 base and J lost 5 bases. The CDR3 runs to 15 residues. Here the CDR3 DNA reads TGTGCCAGCAGCTTAGAGACAGGGGCACCGAACGAGCAGTACTTC. Translating gives CASSLETGAPNEQYF.

The chain links TRBV5-4 to TRBJ2-1; D is uncertain. The V gene lost 4 bases and the J gene lost 2 bases, with 4 bases spanning the gap. The CDR3 contains 12 residues. Per the germline V gene, CDR1 is SGHNT and CDR2 is YYREEE (reference sequence). CDR3 amino acids: CASSRAYNEQFF. CDR3 nucleotides: TGTGCCAGCAGCCGAGCCTACAATGAGCAGTTCTTC.